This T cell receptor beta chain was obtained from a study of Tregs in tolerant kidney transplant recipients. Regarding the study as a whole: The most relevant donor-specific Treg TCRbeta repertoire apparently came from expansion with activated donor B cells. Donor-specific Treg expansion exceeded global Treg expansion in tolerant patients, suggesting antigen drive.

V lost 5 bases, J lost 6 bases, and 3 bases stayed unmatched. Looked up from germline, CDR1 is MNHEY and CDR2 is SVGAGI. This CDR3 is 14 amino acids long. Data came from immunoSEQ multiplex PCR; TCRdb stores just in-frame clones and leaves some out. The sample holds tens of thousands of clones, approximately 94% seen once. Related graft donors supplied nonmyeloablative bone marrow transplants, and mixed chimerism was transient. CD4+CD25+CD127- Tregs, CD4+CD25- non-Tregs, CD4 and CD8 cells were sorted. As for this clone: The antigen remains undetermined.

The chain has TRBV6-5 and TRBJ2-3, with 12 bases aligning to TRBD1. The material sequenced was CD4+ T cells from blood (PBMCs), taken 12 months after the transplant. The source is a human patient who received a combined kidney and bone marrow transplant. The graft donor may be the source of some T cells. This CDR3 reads CASSGDRGRDTQYF. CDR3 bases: TGTGCCAGCAGTGGGGACAGGGGGCGGGATACGCAGTATTTT.